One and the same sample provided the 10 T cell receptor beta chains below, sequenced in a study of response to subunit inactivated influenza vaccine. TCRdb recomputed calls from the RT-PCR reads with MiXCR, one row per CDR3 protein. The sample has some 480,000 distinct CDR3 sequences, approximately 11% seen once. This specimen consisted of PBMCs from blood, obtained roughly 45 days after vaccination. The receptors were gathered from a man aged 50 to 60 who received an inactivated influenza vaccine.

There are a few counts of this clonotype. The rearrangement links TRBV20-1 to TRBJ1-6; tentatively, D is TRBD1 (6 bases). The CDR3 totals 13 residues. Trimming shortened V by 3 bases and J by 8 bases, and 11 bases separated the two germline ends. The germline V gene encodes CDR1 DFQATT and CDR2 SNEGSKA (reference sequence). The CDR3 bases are TGCAGTGCTAGGCCAACAGGGTATTCACCCCTCCACTTT. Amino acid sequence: CSARPTGYSPLHF.

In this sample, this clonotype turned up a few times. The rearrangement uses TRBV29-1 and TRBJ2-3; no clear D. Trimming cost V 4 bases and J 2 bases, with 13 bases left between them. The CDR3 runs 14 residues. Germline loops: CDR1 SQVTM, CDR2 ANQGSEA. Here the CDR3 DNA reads TGCAGCGTTGTAGGCCACAGTATCACAGATACGCAGTATTTT. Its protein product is CSVVGHSITDTQYF.

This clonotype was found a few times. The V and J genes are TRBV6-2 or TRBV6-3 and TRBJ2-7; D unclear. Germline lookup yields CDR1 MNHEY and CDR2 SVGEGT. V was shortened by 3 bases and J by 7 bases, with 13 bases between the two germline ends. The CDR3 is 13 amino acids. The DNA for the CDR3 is TGTGCCAGCAGTTATCCCCCAGCTATGGAGCAGTACTTC. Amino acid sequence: CASSYPPAMEQYF.

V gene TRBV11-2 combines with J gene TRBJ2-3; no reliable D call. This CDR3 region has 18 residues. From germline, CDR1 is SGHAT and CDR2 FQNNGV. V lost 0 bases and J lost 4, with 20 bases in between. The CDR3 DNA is TGTGCCAGCAGCTTAGATACCCCGTGGATTCTGCGCGCAGATACGCAGTATTTT. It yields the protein CASSLDTPWILRADTQYF.

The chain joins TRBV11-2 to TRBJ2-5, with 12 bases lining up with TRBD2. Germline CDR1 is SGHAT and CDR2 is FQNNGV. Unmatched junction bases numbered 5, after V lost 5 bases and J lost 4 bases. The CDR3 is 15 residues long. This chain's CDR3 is CASSLTSGGGETQYF. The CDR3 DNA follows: TGTGCCAGCAGCCTGACTAGCGGGGGCGGAGAGACCCAGTACTTC.

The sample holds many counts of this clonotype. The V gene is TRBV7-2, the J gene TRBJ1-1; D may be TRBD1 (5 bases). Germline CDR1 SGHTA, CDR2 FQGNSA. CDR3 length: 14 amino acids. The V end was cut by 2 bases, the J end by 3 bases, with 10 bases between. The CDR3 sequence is CASSLTREDTEAFF. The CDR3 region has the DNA TGTGCCAGCAGCTTAACCAGGGAGGACACTGAAGCTTTCTTT.

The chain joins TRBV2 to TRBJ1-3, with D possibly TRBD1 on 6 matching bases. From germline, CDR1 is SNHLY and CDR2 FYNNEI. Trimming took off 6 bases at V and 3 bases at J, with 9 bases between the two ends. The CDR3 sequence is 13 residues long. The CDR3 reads CASSDRFGNTIYF. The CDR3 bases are TGTGCCAGCAGCGACAGGTTTGGAAACACCATATATTTT.

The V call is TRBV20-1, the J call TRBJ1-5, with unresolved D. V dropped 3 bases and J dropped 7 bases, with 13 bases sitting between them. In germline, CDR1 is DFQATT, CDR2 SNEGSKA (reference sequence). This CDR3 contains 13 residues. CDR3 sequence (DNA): TGCAGTGCTAGCCCGGGCTTGCGGCAGCCCCAGCATTTT. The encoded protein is CSASPGLRQPQHF.

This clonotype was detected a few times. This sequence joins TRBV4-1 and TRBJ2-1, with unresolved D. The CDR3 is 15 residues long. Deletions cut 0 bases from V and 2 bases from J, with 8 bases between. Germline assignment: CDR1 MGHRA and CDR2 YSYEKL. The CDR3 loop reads CASSQEPEAYNEQFF. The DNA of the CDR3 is TGCGCCAGCAGCCAAGAGCCAGAAGCCTACAATGAGCAGTTCTTC.

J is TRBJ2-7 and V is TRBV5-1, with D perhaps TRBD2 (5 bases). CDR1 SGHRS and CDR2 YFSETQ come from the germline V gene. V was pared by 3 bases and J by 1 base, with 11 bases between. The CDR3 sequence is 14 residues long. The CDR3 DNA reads TGCGCCAGCAGCTCGGGAAGGATATCCTACGAGCAGTACTTC. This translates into CASSSGRISYEQYF.